This entry concerns a single TCR beta chain. The junction had 9 bases not matched to a gene; V was cut back by 7 bases and J by 4 bases. CDR1 and CDR2 (germline): MNHNY, SVGAGI (reference sequence). The CDR3 runs to 15 residues. The entry originates in a study of cytomegalovirus exposure and HLA in healthy donors. About the study: Among 150 million to 200 million T cells, an earlier analysis found roughly 100 million unique TCR beta sequences.

The PCR employed 60 Vbeta primers together with 13 Jbeta primers. Profiled with immunoSEQ multiplex PCR; TCRdb holds only in-frame clones, not every one. The profile shows approximately 160,000 clones, roughly 77% of them singletons. The chain combines TRBV6-6 with TRBJ1-5, with TRBD1 matching 8 bases. This sequence originates from a woman between 40 and 55 years old in good health and CMV-seropositive. Sequencing used PBMCs. This CDR3 is CASTTGTGPNQPQHF. CDR3 nucleotides: TGTGCCAGCACCACGGGGACAGGTCCGAATCAGCCCCAGCATTTT.